This TCR beta chain was obtained from a study of blood T cell repertoires in COVID-19. Study-wide context: Some COVID-19 samples were acute and others convalescent; all came from the United States, Italy and Spain. The analysed material was cDNA or gDNA that came from T cells, B-cell-depleted T cells, or PBMCs.

CDR1 and CDR2 from the germline V gene are SEHNR and FQNEAQ (reference sequence). The V gene lost 1 base and the J gene lost 9 bases, with 18 bases spanning the gap. CDR3 length equals 15 residues. How the authors handled the data: For nucleated cells, counts were estimated from reference gene primer amplification. Assay: immunoSEQ multiplex PCR; the TCRdb copy retains only in-frame clones and omits some. The DNA was the basis for D and trimming; V, J and clone size are from that table. In the table there are roughly 170,000 clones, about 87% of which are singletons. Sample: peripheral blood. The clonotype was recovered from a man between 40 and 49 years old with active or convalescent COVID-19. The genes are TRBV7-9 and TRBJ1-2; D not resolved. CDR3 amino acids: CASSLESTALKRYTF. The CDR3 DNA reads as TGTGCCAGCAGCTTAGAGTCTACTGCTTTGAAGCGCTACACCTTC.